These 30 T cell receptor beta chains share one sample of origin, sequenced in a study of beta chain features in type 1 diabetes. Study outcomes and limitations: Shorter TCRB CDR3s, moderately but significantly so, were found in Type 1 diabetes patients in all four CD4+ subsets.

Every bit of the isolated RNA underwent reverse transcription, so sequencing read expressed TCRB transcripts. Sequenced by immunoSEQ multiplex PCR; TCRdb stores in-frame clones only, minus some. The data contain nearly 700,000 clones, under 15% of them seen just once; the ten biggest clones take up roughly 0.022%. For these TCRs, the target antigens are not known. Source material: naive CD4+ T cells from blood. Source of these receptors: a man in his late teens or twenties with type 1 diabetes.

In its sample, this clone was seen a few times. The rearrangement links TRBV2 to TRBJ1-2, with 8 positions matching TRBD1. With 7 bases clipped from V and 4 bases from J, the junction kept 11 bases outside the gene matches. The germline gives CDR1 SNHLY, CDR2 FYNNEI. The CDR3 consists of 15 residues. In DNA, the CDR3 is TGTGCCAGCACTATAGGACAGGGAGAGGTCTATGGCTACACCTTC. It specifies CASTIGQGEVYGYTF.

The chain recombines TRBV10-3 with TRBJ1-1; a weak D match, TRBD1 (5 bases). The CDR3 length is 13 residues. Germline values: CDR1 ENHRY, CDR2 SYGVKD. Trimming removed 3 bases at V and 8 bases at J, with 13 bases between. The CDR3 DNA sequence: TGTGCCATCAGTGACTTCGGGGCGTCGGAAGCTTTCTTT. As protein: CAISDFGASEAFF.

The V and J genes are TRBV30 and TRBJ2-1; tentative D call: TRBD1 (5 bases). The CDR3 sequence is 14 residues long. Germline lookup yields CDR1 GTSNPN and CDR2 SVGIG (reference sequence). Trimming cost V 3 bases and J 10 bases, with 19 bases left between them. CDR3 loop: CAWRADTGLGEQFF. Written as DNA, the CDR3 is TGTGCCTGGAGGGCGGACACTGGATTGGGGGAGCAGTTCTTC.

The sample holds a few counts of this clone. The gene calls are TRBV12-5 and TRBJ1-1; D may be TRBD1 (6 bases). Germline CDR1 LGHNT, CDR2 FRNRAP. The germline V and J ends were trimmed by 5 bases and 1 base, with 17 bases remaining between them. The CDR3 runs to 16 residues. The CDR3 bases are TGTGCTAGTGGTATTCTACAGGGTGTAGGGAACACTGAAGCTTTCTTT. It is translated as CASGILQGVGNTEAFF.

The chain has TRBV5-1 and TRBJ1-1; 7 bases map to TRBD1. Losses at the gene ends were 2 bases for V and 8 bases for J; bases not matched to a gene: 6. This CDR3 comprises 13 residues. Germline lookup yields CDR1 SGHRS and CDR2 YFSETQ. The CDR3 spells CASSFTPGQEAFF. DNA for the CDR3: TGCGCCAGCAGCTTCACCCCGGGACAGGAAGCTTTCTTT.

This clone has just a few counts. The chain carries TRBV10-3 and TRBJ2-5; D possibly matches TRBD1 or TRBD2 (5 bases each). With 11 bases removed from V and 6 bases from J, the gap between germline ends came to 13 bases. Germline V gene data show CDR1 as ENHRY and CDR2 as SYGVKD. The CDR3 is made up of 11 amino acids. The CDR3 here is CAAGTSQTQYF. The CDR3 DNA is TGTGCCGCAGGGACCTCCCAGACCCAGTACTTC.

The table lists this clone with a few counts. The chain has TRBV5-1 and TRBJ2-5, with 12 nucleotides matching TRBD2. The junction had 3 bases not matched to a gene; V was cut back by 5 bases and J by 4 bases. The CDR3 contains 14 residues. Germline CDR1 reads SGHRS; CDR2 reads YFSETQ. CDR3 sequence (DNA): TGCGCCAGCAGGTCGGGACTAGCGGGAGAGACCCAGTACTTC. This translates into CASRSGLAGETQYF.

The CDR3 DNA is TGTGCCAGCAGCTCCGGACAAGGCCCCCTTTCCTACGAGCAGTACTTC. It yields the protein CASSSGQGPLSYEQYF. The chain recombines TRBV13 with TRBJ2-7; D is perhaps TRBD1 (5 bases). This CDR3 spans 16 amino acids. V shed 4 bases and J shed 1 base, with 17 bases lying between them. In germline, CDR1 is PRHDT, CDR2 FYEKMQ (reference sequence).

The genes are TRBV10-3 and TRBJ1-2; 7 nucleotides match TRBD1. Germline CDR1 is ENHRY and CDR2 is SYGVKD. The CDR3 sequence is 13 residues long. V lost 4 bases to trimming and J lost 6 bases; unmatched junction nucleotides: 5. The CDR3 here is CAISATGVDGYTF. The DNA for the CDR3 is TGTGCCATCAGTGCAACAGGGGTGGATGGCTACACCTTC.

This clone was detected a few times. A read error may account for a junction end that differs from germline. The chain employs TRBV30 and TRBJ1-6; the D is unclear. CDR1 GTSNPN and CDR2 SVGIG come from the germline V gene (reference sequence). This CDR3 has 15 amino acids. CDR3 DNA sequence: TGTGCCTGGAAAAAACCGGGAGCCTACAATTCACCCCTCCACTTT. Protein sequence: CAWKKPGAYNSPLHF.

This rearrangement joins TRBV30 to TRBJ1-6; a weak D match, TRBD1 (5 bases). Germline values: CDR1 GTSNPN, CDR2 SVGIG (reference sequence). The CDR3 runs to 12 residues. The V end was cut by 6 bases, the J end by 7 bases, with 10 bases between. CDR3 sequence: CACRVNNSPLHF. CDR3 coding DNA: TGTGCCTGCAGGGTGAACAATTCACCCCTCCACTTT.

The chain uses TRBV11-2 and TRBJ1-6; D might be TRBD1 (6 bases). Germline CDR1 reads SGHAT; CDR2 reads FQNNGV. V was clipped by 5 bases and J by 9 bases, with 20 bases between them. The CDR3 consists of 16 residues. CDR3: CASSQRTEILSSPLHF. The CDR3 DNA reads TGTGCCAGCAGCCAAAGGACAGAAATACTATCTTCACCCCTCCACTTT.

V usage is TRBV19 and J usage is TRBJ2-5, with D possibly TRBD1 on 6 matching bases. The CDR3 length is 13 residues. The V and J ends lost 4 bases and 4 bases respectively, with 10 bases between them. Germline assignment: CDR1 LNHDA and CDR2 SQIVND (reference sequence). Here the CDR3 reads CASSRDTPETQYF. DNA for the CDR3: TGTGCCAGTAGTAGGGACACTCCAGAGACCCAGTACTTC. Full variable domain (rest looked up from reference TRBV19 and TRBJ2-5): DGGITQSPKYLFRKEGQNVTLSCEQNLNHDAMYWYRQDPGQGLRLIYYSQIVNDFQKGDIAEGYSVSREKKESFPLTVTSAQKNPTAFYLCASSRDTPETQYFGPGTRLLVL.

This clone was seen a few times. The chain couples TRBV10-3 to TRBJ1-6, with D perhaps TRBD1 (6 bases). The CDR3 totals 15 residues. V lost 4 bases and J lost 6, with 13 bases in between. Germline CDR1 is ENHRY and CDR2 is SYGVKD. CDR3 nucleotide sequence: TGTGCCATCAGTGCGGACAGCATGGGTAATTCACCCCTCCACTTT. Its translation is CAISADSMGNSPLHF.

The rearrangement joins TRBV4-1 to TRBJ2-5; TRBD1 matches at 11 bases. The length of the CDR3 is 16 residues. With V trimmed by 4 bases and J by 5 bases, 9 bases remained unmatched. In germline, CDR1 is MGHRA, CDR2 YSYEKL. CDR3 protein: CASSPQGQGAWETQYF. The CDR3 coding sequence is TGCGCCAGCAGCCCCCAAGGACAGGGGGCTTGGGAGACCCAGTACTTC.

The J gene is TRBJ2-7, the V gene TRBV7-2; D tentatively reads TRBD1 or TRBD2 (5 bases each). Germline CDR1 SGHTA, CDR2 FQGNSA. CDR3 length: 15 amino acids. Trimming cost V 3 bases and J 5 bases, with 17 bases left between them. CDR3 residues: CASSFSPGLGNEQYF. DNA of the CDR3: TGTGCCAGCAGCTTTAGTCCGGGGCTTGGGAACGAGCAGTACTTC.

This clone has just a few counts. The chain combines TRBV30 with TRBJ1-2, with D tentatively TRBD1 (5 bases). Germline CDR1 GTSNPN, CDR2 SVGIG (reference sequence). With 8 bases removed from V and 0 bases from J, the gap between germline ends came to 13 bases. CDR3 length equals 13 residues. The CDR3 DNA sequence: TGTGCCGGGACCCTCCATTCTAACTATGGCTACACCTTC. As protein: CAGTLHSNYGYTF.

As for this clone: The limits of the CDR3 on the DNA are not certain, so only TCRdb's listed CDR3 is given. The chain uses TRBV27 and TRBJ1-4. The CDR3 is 16 amino acids long, termini counted. Germline lookup yields CDR1 MNHEY and CDR2 SMNVEV (reference sequence). CDR3 residues: CASSSSGGAWAEKLFF.

The J gene is TRBJ2-5, the V gene TRBV5-4; no clear D. The CDR3 extends over 13 amino acids. The V end lost 4 bases, the J end lost 5 bases, and 12 bases lay between the germline ends. Germline V gives CDR1 SGHNT, CDR2 YYREEE (reference sequence). This chain's CDR3 is CASSPYEVETQYF. The CDR3 region has the DNA TGTGCCAGCAGCCCCTATGAGGTGGAGACCCAGTACTTC. The full variable domain, its missing parts supplied by reference TRBV5-4 and TRBJ2-5, is ETGVTQSPTHLIKTRGQQVTLRCSSQSGHNTVSWYQQALGQGPQFIFQYYREEENGRGNFPPRFSGLQFPNYSSELNVNALELDDSALYLCASSPYEVETQYFGPGTRLLVL.

This clone has just a few counts. The chain couples TRBV11-2 to TRBJ2-3; D could derive from TRBD1 or TRBD2 (5 bases each). Trimming took 0 bases from V and 1 from J, leaving 8 bases between them. This CDR3 has 15 amino acids. The germline V gene has CDR1 SGHAT and CDR2 FQNNGV. The CDR3 DNA follows: TGTGCCAGCAGCTTAGATGGGGGAGGCACAGATACGCAGTATTTT. It codes for CASSLDGGGTDTQYF.

The chain has TRBV30 and TRBJ1-4; TRBD1 aligns across 7 bases. The CDR3 loop spans 13 amino acids. Losses at the gene ends were 7 bases for V and 4 bases for J; bases not matched to a gene: 6. Germline lookup yields CDR1 GTSNPN and CDR2 SVGIG (reference sequence). CDR3: CALSTGFNEKLFF. As DNA, the CDR3 is TGTGCCTTATCGACAGGGTTTAATGAAAAACTGTTTTTT.

In this sample, this clone turned up a few times. This chain connects TRBV7-9 to TRBJ2-2; D is ambiguous. V dropped 11 bases and J dropped 5 bases, with 3 bases sitting between them. Germline CDR1 is SEHNR and CDR2 is FQNEAQ (reference sequence). This CDR3 spans 9 amino acids. The CDR3 loop reads CAGTGELFF. The CDR3 DNA is TGTGCCGGGACCGGGGAGCTGTTTTTT.

The chain joins TRBV6-5 to TRBJ1-2; maybe TRBD1 (6 bases). The V end lost 6 bases, the J end lost 7 bases, and 15 bases lay between the germline ends. Germline CDR1 reads MNHEY; CDR2 reads SVGAGI. The length of the CDR3 is 13 residues. The CDR3 DNA sequence: TGTGCCAGCAGAACAACAGGGATCGGTGGCTACACCTTC. It yields the protein CASRTTGIGGYTF.

This chain connects TRBV23-1 to TRBJ2-7; D unclear. TRBV23-1 is an ORF, with its function uncertain. The V and J ends lost 1 base and 4 bases respectively, with 14 bases between them. The CDR3 sequence is 15 residues long. The CDR3 sequence: CASSQWRQVMYEQYF. DNA of the CDR3: TGCGCCAGCAGTCAATGGCGGCAGGTGATGTACGAGCAGTACTTC.

The chain is built from TRBV18 and TRBJ2-5; D ambiguous. Germline V gene sequence: CDR1 KGHSH, CDR2 LQKENI. CDR3 size: 15 residues. Trimming left V 4 bases short and J 4 bases short, with 16 bases between. The CDR3 bases are TGTGCCAGCTCACTAGGTCTGCCGCCCGGAGAGACCCAGTACTTC. Translation: CASSLGLPPGETQYF.

The CDR3 nucleotides are TGTGCCTGGAGTCCGGGATCGAATGAGCAGTTCTTC. It yields the protein CAWSPGSNEQFF. The chain links TRBV30 to TRBJ2-1, with D tentatively TRBD2 (5 bases). The V gene's germline CDR1 is GTSNPN and CDR2 SVGIG (reference sequence). V shed 2 bases and J shed 7 bases, with 9 bases lying between them. This CDR3 is 12 amino acids long.

The CDR3 here is CASSVDSGGANVLTF. The CDR3 bases are TGTGCCAGCAGCGTAGACAGTGGCGGGGCCAACGTCCTGACTTTC. J is TRBJ2-6 and V is TRBV9; D is unclear. Germline values: CDR1 SGDLS, CDR2 YYNGEE. The CDR3 length is 15 residues. V was pared by 0 bases and J by 4 bases, with 8 bases between. Full variable domain (missing parts from reference TRBV9 and TRBJ2-6): DSGVTQTPKHLITATGQRVTLRCSPRSGDLSVYWYQQSLDQGLQFLIQYYNGEERAKGNILERFSAQQFPDLHSELNLSSLELGDSALYFCASSVDSGGANVLTFGAGSRLTVL.

This clone came up a few times. Other DNA sequences from this sample encode an identical CDR3 as well. The chain employs TRBV7-9 and TRBJ1-1; TRBD1 agrees at 7 bases. Trimming at V came to 4 bases and at J to 4 bases, leaving 3 bases not matched to a gene. This CDR3 region has 13 residues. Germline lookup yields CDR1 SEHNR and CDR2 FQNEAQ (reference sequence). CDR3 region: CASSSAGGTEAFF. The CDR3, as DNA: TGTGCCAGCAGCTCCGCAGGGGGCACTGAAGCTTTCTTT.

The V call is TRBV28, the J call TRBJ1-5; unclear D gene. V lost 7 bases, J lost 1 base, and 8 bases lay in between. The CDR3 spans 13 residues. CDR1 MDHEN and CDR2 SYDVKM come from the germline V gene. In DNA form, the CDR3 reads TGTGCCAGCATGCGGCAGAGCAATCAGCCCCAGCATTTT. This translates into CASMRQSNQPQHF. Drawing the rest from reference TRBV28 and TRBJ1-5, the complete variable domain is DVKVTQSSRYLVKRTGEKVFLECVQDMDHENMFWYRQDPGLGLRLIYFSYDVKMKEKGDIPEGYSVSREKKERFSLILESASTNQTSMYLCASMRQSNQPQHFGDGTRLSIL.

The table lists this clone with a few counts. The CDR3 reads CASSDWGQSNTEAFF. DNA for the CDR3: TGTGCCAGCAGTGACTGGGGGCAGTCGAACACTGAAGCTTTCTTT. The rearrangement joins TRBV25-1 to TRBJ1-1; D is possibly TRBD1 (6 bases). Per germline, CDR1 MGHDK and CDR2 SYGVNS. V lost 3 bases, J lost 1 base, and 12 bases lay in between. The CDR3 loop spans 15 amino acids.